This entry concerns a single TCR beta chain. Its matching antigen is unknown. The method was immunoSEQ multiplex PCR; TCRdb's version includes in-frame clones alone and lacks a portion of them. This sample yields roughly 1,100,000 clones, of which approximately 70% are seen a single time; approximately 1.5% belongs to the top ten. This record belongs to a study of shared clonotypes between healthy human individuals. Study-level points and caveats: Though the depth was large, rarefaction showed that sorted-subset sequencing was incomplete.

Trimming took 1 base from V and 8 from J, leaving 10 bases between them. CDR3 length: 13 residues. The germline V gene has CDR1 SGHDT and CDR2 YYEEEE. Sequenced material: memory CD4+ T cells sorted from blood. The sample's subset: CD45RA-negative fraction. This sequence joins TRBV5-6 and TRBJ1-3; the D gene is possibly TRBD1 (5 bases). The clonotype comes from a man younger than 35 in good health. The CDR3 sequence is CASSLRGADTIYF. The CDR3 DNA follows: TGTGCCAGCAGCTTGCGAGGGGCAGACACCATATATTTT.